The 32 T cell receptor beta chains below were found in one sample sequenced in a study of Ad26.COV2.S vaccination and SARS-CoV-2 variants. Described treatment: 15 to 20 received Ad26.COV2.S at low or high dose, single or two shots; about 5 received placebo; per-sample allocation not given. Day 63 after the first vaccine or placebo injection was the time point for sampling. Data came from immunoSEQ multiplex PCR; TCRdb stores just in-frame clones and leaves some out. Here the sample spans roughly 250,000 clones, roughly nine tenths being singletons. This material consisted of peripheral blood, taken in a trial of Ad26.COV2.S vaccine versus placebo. The receptors come from a person aged 18-60 years who received the Ad26.COV2.S COVID-19 vaccine or a placebo.

This clone occurred once. This sequence joins TRBV4-2 and TRBJ2-7, with 7 bases lining up with TRBD1. V was clipped by 0 bases and J by 0 bases; unmatched bases: 5. Germline V gene lookup returns CDR1 LGHNA and CDR2 YNFKEQ. The CDR3 has 16 amino acids. CDR3 in amino acids: CASSQDLGDSSYEQYF. CDR3 bases: TGTGCCAGCAGCCAAGATCTTGGGGACAGCTCCTACGAGCAGTACTTC.

A single count supports this clone. This same CDR3 is encoded by further DNA sequences in the sample. This chain links TRBV6-2 or TRBV6-3 with TRBJ2-5; D is unresolved. With 3 bases removed from V and 1 base from J, the gap between germline ends came to 3 bases. The CDR3 spans 12 residues. Germline V gene data show CDR1 as MNHEY and CDR2 as SVGEGT. This CDR3 reads CASSYPQETQYF. The DNA of the CDR3 is TGTGCCAGCAGTTATCCCCAAGAGACCCAGTACTTC.

The genes are TRBV5-1 and TRBJ1-2; perhaps TRBD1 as D (6 bases). The CDR3 is 12 residues long. The germline CDR1 and CDR2 sequences are SGHRS and YFSETQ. The V end lost 4 bases, the J end lost 8 bases, and 12 bases lay between the germline ends. CDR3 nucleotide sequence: TGCGCCAGCAGCAGTAACAGGGACGGCTACACCTTC. It is translated as CASSSNRDGYTF.

The V gene is TRBV19, the J gene TRBJ2-2; no clear D. V was cut by 8 bases and J by 3 bases, with 7 bases left in between. Germline CDR1 is LNHDA and CDR2 is SQIVND (reference sequence). This CDR3 comprises 12 residues. CDR3 region: CASHRDTGELFF. The CDR3, as DNA: TGTGCCAGTCATCGGGACACCGGGGAGCTGTTTTTT. The whole variable domain, filled in from reference TRBV19 and TRBJ2-2, reads DGGITQSPKYLFRKEGQNVTLSCEQNLNHDAMYWYRQDPGQGLRLIYYSQIVNDFQKGDIAEGYSVSREKKESFPLTVTSAQKNPTAFYLCASHRDTGELFFGEGSRLTVL.

This chain connects TRBV5-1 to TRBJ2-2, with 7 bases identical to TRBD1. Looked up from germline, CDR1 is SGHRS and CDR2 is YFSETQ. The junction had 15 bases not matched to a gene; V was cut back by 4 bases and J by 6 bases. The CDR3 loop spans 17 amino acids. CDR3 nucleotide sequence: TGCGCCAGCAGCCCCCGCCCCGACAGGGTGGGTGCCGGGGAGCTGTTTTTT. It translates to CASSPRPDRVGAGELFF.

This chain joins TRBV2 and TRBJ1-1; 7 bases agree with TRBD1. Trimming took 6 bases from V and 2 from J; bases not matched to a gene: 9. CDR1 and CDR2 from the germline V gene are SNHLY and FYNNEI. The CDR3 is 15 amino acids. The CDR3 region has the DNA TGTGCCAGCAGAGAGAGCTGGGACAGCAACACTGAAGCTTTCTTT. It encodes CASRESWDSNTEAFF. The full variable domain, completed using reference TRBV2 and TRBJ1-1, is EPEVTQTPSHQVTQMGQEVILRCVPISNHLYFYWYRQILGQKVEFLVSFYNNEISEKSEIFDDQFSVERPDGSNFTLKIRSTKLEDSAMYFCASRESWDSNTEAFFGQGTRLTVV.

The rearrangement joins TRBV4-1 to TRBJ1-6; 7 bases match TRBD1. The CDR3 spans 14 residues. The trim removed 5 bases at V and 6 bases at J, leaving 4 bases unmatched. Germline V gives CDR1 MGHRA, CDR2 YSYEKL. The CDR3 DNA reads as TGCGCCAGCAGCGCCCGACAGGGTAATTCACCCCTCCACTTT. It encodes CASSARQGNSPLHF.

This clone was detected once. The rearrangement links TRBV5-5 to TRBJ1-4; D ambiguous. Germline CDR1 is SGHKS and CDR2 is YYEKEE (reference sequence). The CDR3 is 14 residues long. V was cut by 0 bases and J by 4 bases, with 7 bases left in between. The CDR3 DNA follows: TGTGCCAGCAGCTTGGCCGGATATAATGAAAAACTGTTTTTT. Its protein is CASSLAGYNEKLFF.

This rearrangement joins TRBV3-1 (or the pseudogene TRBV3-2) to TRBJ2-3; 7 bases match TRBD2. The CDR3 is made up of 15 amino acids. Unmatched junction bases numbered 6, after V lost 4 bases and J lost 2 bases. CDR1 and CDR2 from the germline V gene are LGHDT and YNNKEL (reference sequence). As DNA, the CDR3 is TGTGCCAGCAGCCCGGTCGGGGGGTTCACAGATACGCAGTATTTT. Amino acids: CASSPVGGFTDTQYF.

Worth noting for this clone: In the same sample, other DNA sequences code for this CDR3. The rearrangement links TRBV6-5 to TRBJ2-2; 7 positions agree with TRBD1. V was pared by 2 bases and J by 0 bases, with 0 bases of the junction left unmatched. CDR3 length: 15 residues. Looked up from germline, CDR1 is MNHEY and CDR2 is SVGAGI. DNA for the CDR3: TGTGCCAGCAGTTACCAGGGGGCGAACACCGGGGAGCTGTTTTTT. Amino acid sequence: CASSYQGANTGELFF.

The chain is built from TRBV7-9 and TRBJ2-1; D ambiguous. The CDR3 is made up of 14 amino acids. The ends were cut back, 0 bases at V and 6 bases at J, with 9 bases in the middle. Germline values: CDR1 SEHNR, CDR2 FQNEAQ (reference sequence). This CDR3 reads CASSLANSVNEQFF. In DNA form, the CDR3 reads TGTGCCAGCAGCTTAGCGAATAGTGTCAATGAGCAGTTCTTC.

This chain links TRBV7-8 with TRBJ1-2, with D possibly TRBD1 on 5 matching bases. V lost 5 bases and J 7 bases, leaving 11 bases between the germline ends. The CDR3 length is 12 residues. Germline CDR1 and CDR2: SGHVS and FQNEAQ. DNA for the CDR3: TGTGCCAGCAGCCTCCAGGGCATTGGCTACACCTTC. This sequence encodes CASSLQGIGYTF.

The chain is built from TRBV27 and TRBJ1-6; weak D call: TRBD1 (6 bases). The CDR3 sequence is 13 residues long. V dropped 8 bases and J dropped 9 bases, with 14 bases sitting between them. The germline V gene has CDR1 MNHEY and CDR2 SMNVEV (reference sequence). The CDR3 region has the DNA TGTGCCAGCGCAGAATCCAGGGGTTCACCCCTCCACTTT. Its translation: CASAESRGSPLHF.

This chain uses TRBV7-9 with TRBJ2-5; 7 bases are shared with TRBD2. Losses at the gene ends were 4 bases for V and 7 bases for J; bases not matched to a gene: 15. The CDR3 runs to 16 residues. Germline CDR1 SEHNR, CDR2 FQNEAQ (reference sequence). The CDR3 sequence: CASSSRGVGDPGTQYF. Written as DNA, the CDR3 is TGTGCCAGCAGCTCCCGGGGGGTTGGGGACCCAGGGACCCAGTACTTC.

J is TRBJ1-5 and V is TRBV4-1; D remains unclear. There are 13 residues in the CDR3. Germline CDR1 is MGHRA and CDR2 is YSYEKL. Trimming cost V 0 bases and J 6 bases, with 6 bases left between them. CDR3 loop: CASSQDQVQPQHF. CDR3 DNA sequence: TGCGCCAGCAGCCAAGATCAGGTTCAGCCCCAGCATTTT.

This clone showed up just once. This CDR3 is missing its conserved last phenylalanine or tryptophan, likely due to a read error. The DNA is left out, because the CDR3 cannot be placed on it with certainty; the CDR3 is given as TCRdb lists it. The CDR3 is CSVGEKGVAVG. This chain uses TRBV29-1 with TRBJ1-1. The length of the CDR3 is 11 amino acids, counting both ends. Germline loops: CDR1 SQVTM, CDR2 ANQGSEA.

The rearrangement joins TRBV25-1 to TRBJ1-2; weak D call: TRBD1 (6 bases). Germline CDR1 MGHDK, CDR2 SYGVNS. The CDR3 contains 11 residues. V shed 8 bases and J shed 5 bases, with 9 bases lying between them. The CDR3 DNA follows: TGTGCCAGCCGGACAGTTTATGGCTACACCTTC. Translating it yields CASRTVYGYTF.

This rearrangement joins TRBV18 to TRBJ1-3, with unresolved D. The ends were cut back, 0 bases at V and 0 bases at J, with 12 bases in the middle. The CDR3 covers 17 residues. CDR1 and CDR2 (germline): KGHSH, LQKENI. The CDR3, as DNA: TGTGCCAGCTCACCACCGCTTGGGCCAGACTCTGGAAACACCATATATTTT. Its translation: CASSPPLGPDSGNTIYF.

This sequence joins TRBV6-5 and TRBJ2-3; D gene unclear. The V end was cut by 2 bases, the J end by 6 bases, with 15 bases between. The CDR3 is 15 residues long. Germline CDR1 reads MNHEY; CDR2 reads SVGAGI. CDR3 amino acids: CASSYGLSDSDTQYF. CDR3 in DNA: TGTGCCAGCAGTTACGGGCTATCGGATTCTGATACGCAGTATTTT.

The chain recombines TRBV7-9 with TRBJ2-5; 12 positions match TRBD2. CDR1 and CDR2 (germline): SEHNR, FQNEAQ (reference sequence). This CDR3 has 16 amino acids. After removal of 5 bases from V and 2 bases from J, the junction contained 6 bases not matched to a gene. The CDR3, as DNA: TGTGCCAGCAGCGTTCTAGCGGGAGGGCTTCAAGAGACCCAGTACTTC. It specifies CASSVLAGGLQETQYF.

Comments on this clone: The same CDR3 is also encoded by other DNA sequences in this sample. The chain combines TRBV12-3 or TRBV12-4 with TRBJ2-7; D is unclear. Trimming removed 0 bases at V and 1 base at J, with 4 bases between. The CDR3 is made up of 13 amino acids. The CDR3 DNA follows: TGTGCCAGCAGTTTAGCGGGATCCTACGAGCAGTACTTC. Translating gives CASSLAGSYEQYF.

The chain recombines TRBV30 with TRBJ1-1; D might be TRBD1 (5 bases). The CDR3 runs 12 residues. Germline V gives CDR1 GTSNPN, CDR2 SVGIG (reference sequence). Trimming took 3 bases from V and 1 from J, leaving 6 bases between them. The CDR3 DNA is TGTGCCTGGAGGGGGCGGAACACTGAAGCTTTCTTT. Translated: CAWRGRNTEAFF.

V gene TRBV4-2 combines with J gene TRBJ1-2; a possible D gene is TRBD1 (5 bases). From germline, CDR1 is LGHNA and CDR2 YNFKEQ. This CDR3 contains 15 residues. The germline V and J ends were trimmed by 3 bases and 7 bases, with 18 bases remaining between them. In nucleotides, the CDR3 is TGTGCCAGCAGCCACTCCGATCCAGGGAATAGTGGCTACACCTTC. Translation gives CASSHSDPGNSGYTF.

The chain combines TRBV4-1 with TRBJ2-7; a weak D match, TRBD2 (6 bases). The CDR3 has 16 residues. Germline values: CDR1 MGHRA, CDR2 YSYEKL. The V and J ends lost 1 base and 2 bases respectively, with 15 bases between them. The CDR3 sequence is CASSQVPGLQTYEQYF. The CDR3 nucleotides are TGCGCCAGCAGCCAAGTCCCGGGACTCCAAACCTACGAGCAGTACTTC.

The chain recombines TRBV14 with TRBJ2-6; D is unresolved. V was cut by 4 bases and J by 0 bases, with 4 bases left in between. CDR3 length: 14 amino acids. Germline CDR1 is SGHDN and CDR2 is FVKESK. For the CDR3, the DNA is TGTGCCAGCAGCCCAAGCTCTGGGGCCAACGTCCTGACTTTC. Residues: CASSPSSGANVLTF.

The chain uses TRBV13 and TRBJ1-1; 8 bases line up with TRBD1. V lost 2 bases and J lost 5; bases outside the gene matches: 4. CDR1 and CDR2 (germline): PRHDT, FYEKMQ (reference sequence). This CDR3 has 14 amino acids. For the CDR3, the DNA is TGTGCCAGCAGCTTAACAGGGGGGTTAACTGAAGCTTTCTTT. It translates to CASSLTGGLTEAFF.

The chain links TRBV2 to TRBJ1-1; a weak D match, TRBD1 (5 bases). The CDR3 totals 14 residues. Between the trimmed V and J ends, which lost 6 bases and 0 bases, there was a span of 11 bases. The V gene's germline CDR1 is SNHLY and CDR2 FYNNEI. The CDR3 spells CASRDTFLNTEAFF. DNA for the CDR3: TGTGCCAGCAGGGACACGTTTTTGAACACTGAAGCTTTCTTT.

The chain links TRBV2 to TRBJ2-3, with 10 bases that match TRBD2. The germline CDR1 and CDR2 sequences are SNHLY and FYNNEI. The CDR3 is 16 amino acids. V lost 6 bases and J lost 5; bases outside the gene matches: 11. CDR3 DNA: TGTGCCAGCAGGGGGGCTAGCGGGAGCGGACGAGATACGCAGTATTTT. Its translation: CASRGASGSGRDTQYF.

The chain couples TRBV6-5 to TRBJ1-1; D call uncertain. CDR3 length: 14 residues. In germline, CDR1 is MNHEY, CDR2 SVGAGI. Trimming took 4 bases from V and 4 from J, leaving 13 bases between them. CDR3 DNA sequence: TGTGCCAGCAGTTCCCTGATTGCGCGCACTGAAGCTTTCTTT. This codes for CASSSLIARTEAFF.

The rearrangement links TRBV15 to TRBJ2-7; D might be TRBD1 (6 bases). Looked up from germline, CDR1 is LNHNV and CDR2 is YYDKDF (reference sequence). The CDR3 is 15 amino acids. V lost 1 base and J lost 7, with 17 bases in between. CDR3 in amino acids: CATSRAGSRRGEQYF. The CDR3 DNA is TGTGCCACCAGCAGAGCAGGATCTCGAAGGGGGGAGCAGTACTTC.

In its sample, this clone was seen many times. The genes are TRBV6-2 or TRBV6-3 and TRBJ2-7, with 8 bases fitting TRBD2. CDR1 is MNHEY, CDR2 SVGEGT, per germline. The V segment lost 3 bases and the J segment 5 bases; nucleotides outside the gene matches: 6. The CDR3 totals 14 residues. CDR3 bases: TGTGCCAGCAGTTATGGGATAGCGGGAAACGAGCAGTACGTC. This translates into CASSYGIAGNEQYV.

This chain joins TRBV27 and TRBJ2-3, with TRBD2 identical over 9 bases. V lost 2 bases to trimming and J lost 2 bases; unmatched junction nucleotides: 2. This CDR3 is 15 amino acids long. The germline V gene encodes CDR1 MNHEY and CDR2 SMNVEV (reference sequence). CDR3 in amino acids: CASSLLAGFTDTQYF. DNA for the CDR3: TGTGCCAGCAGTTTACTAGCGGGATTCACAGATACGCAGTATTTT.